Listed here are 32 T cell receptor beta chains from one sample, sequenced in a study of T cells in Graves' hyperthyroidism and ophthalmopathy. From RNA transcripts, TCR beta CDR3 regions were amplified. First-round RT-PCR with HTBI primers amplified the TCR CDR3 region. In TCRdb, the multiplex PCR reads were re-called with MiXCR into one record per CDR3 protein. The profile covers hundreds of thousands of distinct CDR3 sequences, with 40% to 55% appearing a single time and roughly 8.2% taken by the ten largest. Source material: peripheral blood or thyroid tissue (not recorded which). The receptor set was obtained from a woman between 18 and 29 years old with Graves' hyperthyroidism.

As regards this clonotype: A junction boundary mismatches the germline segment, possibly from a read error. The V gene is TRBV25-1, the J gene TRBJ1-2, with D unclear. Germline loops: CDR1 MGHDK, CDR2 SYGVNS. This CDR3 has 11 amino acids. CDR3 DNA sequence: TGTGCCTGCAGCTTGGGAGTAGGCTACACCTTC. It is translated as CACSLGVGYTF.

This clonotype was picked up many times. V is TRBV15 and J is TRBJ1-1; D gene ambiguous. V was pared by 1 base and J by 0 bases, with 9 bases between. Per germline, CDR1 LNHNV and CDR2 YYDKDF (reference sequence). This CDR3 spans 15 amino acids. The CDR3, as DNA: TGTGCCACCAGCAGAGTACCTTTCCTGAACACTGAAGCTTTCTTT. Its protein is CATSRVPFLNTEAFF.

This clonotype has only a few counts. J is TRBJ1-1 and V is TRBV7-9; D uncertain. Trimming took 2 bases from V and 0 from J, leaving 10 bases between them. Germline V gene data show CDR1 as SEHNR and CDR2 as FQNEAQ (reference sequence). CDR3 length: 15 residues. CDR3 amino acids: CASSLNPNVNTEAFF. The CDR3 DNA reads as TGTGCCAGCAGCTTAAACCCCAACGTGAACACTGAAGCTTTCTTT.

Only a few counts were recorded for this clonotype. The CDR3 is CASSISGTGASPLHF. The CDR3, as DNA: TGTGCCAGTAGTATATCGGGGACAGGGGCTTCACCCCTCCACTTT. V gene TRBV19 combines with J gene TRBJ1-6; 10 positions agree with TRBD1. The length of the CDR3 is 15 residues. Per germline, CDR1 LNHDA and CDR2 SQIVND (reference sequence). V lost 2 bases to trimming and J lost 9 bases; unmatched junction nucleotides: 4.

This clonotype was picked up a small number of times. V gene TRBV25-1 combines with J gene TRBJ1-2; no definite D call. The germline V gene encodes CDR1 MGHDK and CDR2 SYGVNS. Trimming took 8 bases from V and 4 from J, leaving 17 bases between them. CDR3 size: 14 residues. The CDR3 DNA reads TGTGCCAGCCAAGATCCCGGGGTGGGCTATGGCTACACCTTC. It is translated as CASQDPGVGYGYTF.

As regards this clonotype: As the CDR3 is not closed by the conserved phenylalanine or tryptophan, this likely results from a read error. It is unclear where the CDR3 begins or ends on the DNA, so no DNA is shown, and the CDR3 is as TCRdb lists it. J is TRBJ1-6 and V is TRBV15. Germline CDR1 LNHNV, CDR2 YYDKDF (reference sequence). The CDR3 has 10 residues if both end residues are counted. The CDR3 loop is CATSRDSLNY.

Concerning this clonotype itself: A much larger clone sits a single nucleotide away, making a read error possible. The rearrangement uses TRBV6-5 and TRBJ2-7, with D uncertain. V gave up 0 bases and J gave up 4 bases, with 10 bases separating them. The germline CDR1 and CDR2 sequences are MNHEY and SVGAGI. This CDR3 contains 14 residues. The CDR3, as DNA: TGTGCCAGCAGTTACTCGATGGCCGATTACGAGCAGTACTTC. Amino acid sequence: CASSYSMADYEQYF.

This chain links TRBV29-1 with TRBJ2-7, with 10 bases that match TRBD2. Germline loops: CDR1 SQVTM, CDR2 ANQGSEA. The CDR3 consists of 16 residues. V shed 4 bases and J 0 bases; nucleotides not matched to a gene: 9. CDR3 DNA sequence: TGCAGCGTTGTGGGGGGACTAGCGACAAGCTCCTACGAGCAGTACTTC. It codes for CSVVGGLATSSYEQYF.

This clonotype was recorded at least ten times. The rearrangement uses TRBV29-1 and TRBJ2-5; possibly TRBD1 for D (5 bases). CDR3 length equals 13 residues. V lost 4 bases to trimming and J lost 1 base, with 10 bases between them. Looked up from germline, CDR1 is SQVTM and CDR2 is ANQGSEA. The CDR3 DNA is TGCAGCGTTGCCCCCAGGGCCCAAGAGACCCAGTACTTC. Its translation is CSVAPRAQETQYF. The full variable domain, completed using reference TRBV29-1 and TRBJ2-5, is SAVISQKPSRDICQRGTSLTIQCQVDSQVTMMFWYRQQPGQSLTLIATANQGSEATYESGFVIDKFPISRPNLTFSTLTVSNMSPEDSSIYLCSVAPRAQETQYFGPGTRLLVL.

There are a few counts of this clonotype. The chain has TRBV7-9 and TRBJ2-5; 7 bases line up with TRBD1. The J segment lost 5 bases and the V segment lost 8 bases, leaving 11 bases of the junction unmatched. From germline, CDR1 is SEHNR and CDR2 FQNEAQ (reference sequence). CDR3 length: 14 amino acids. Here the CDR3 reads CASDRDALEETQYF. Here the CDR3 DNA reads TGTGCCAGCGACAGGGATGCGCTTGAGGAGACCCAGTACTTC.

This clonotype was found once. The chain is built from TRBV7-9 and TRBJ2-7, with TRBD1 matching 8 bases. Germline CDR1 SEHNR, CDR2 FQNEAQ (reference sequence). The CDR3 totals 13 residues. The V gene end was trimmed by 8 bases and the J gene end by 7 bases; junction bases not matched to a gene: 10. The CDR3 DNA reads as TGTGCCAGCTCGAAACGTAACAGGGGGGAGCAGTACTTC. This translates into CASSKRNRGEQYF.

The chain links TRBV20-1 to TRBJ1-5, with D perhaps TRBD1 (6 bases). The germline V gene encodes CDR1 DFQATT and CDR2 SNEGSKA (reference sequence). The CDR3 spans 14 residues. Trimming removed 2 bases from V and 6 bases from J, with 14 bases in between. In nucleotides, the CDR3 is TGCAGTGCTAGATACGTCCAGGGGTCTCAGCCCCAGCATTTT. Its protein product is CSARYVQGSQPQHF.

Only a few counts were recorded for this clonotype. This rearrangement joins TRBV12-3 or TRBV12-4 to TRBJ1-5; 10 bases line up with TRBD1. V lost 5 bases and J lost 0; bases outside the gene matches: 4. CDR3 length: 16 amino acids. This CDR3 reads CASSPRDRGSNQPQHF. In nucleotides, the CDR3 is TGTGCCAGCAGTCCCAGGGACAGGGGTAGCAATCAGCCCCAGCATTTT.

The rearrangement uses TRBV20-1 and TRBJ2-2; 8 bases are a match to TRBD2. V shed 3 bases and J 3 bases; nucleotides not matched to a gene: 3. Germline V gene sequence: CDR1 DFQATT, CDR2 SNEGSKA (reference sequence). CDR3 size: 14 residues. Here the CDR3 DNA reads TGCAGTGCTAGGGGACTAGTGGACACCGGGGAGCTGTTTTTT. It codes for CSARGLVDTGELFF.

The rearrangement uses TRBV7-2 and TRBJ2-3, with 10 bases that match TRBD2. The CDR3 has 15 residues. V was clipped by 2 bases and J by 5 bases; unmatched bases: 4. Germline V CDR1 and CDR2: SGHTA, FQGNSA. CDR3 sequence: CASSLRLAGVDTQYF. CDR3 bases: TGTGCCAGCAGCTTAAGGCTAGCGGGAGTAGATACGCAGTATTTT. Using reference TRBV7-2 and TRBJ2-3 for the parts outside the CDR3, the full variable domain is GAGVSQSPSNKVTEKGKDVELRCDPISGHTALYWYRQSLGQGLEFLIYFQGNSAPDKSGLPSDRFSAERTGGSVSTLTIQRTQQEDSAVYLCASSLRLAGVDTQYFGPGTRLTVL.

CDR3 protein: CARRTGAYEQYF. CDR3 sequence (DNA): TGTGCTAGAAGGACAGGGGCCTACGAGCAGTACTTC. V usage is TRBV7-6 and J usage is TRBJ2-7; 9 nucleotides align to TRBD1. Per the germline V gene, CDR1 is SGHVS and CDR2 is FNYEAQ. This CDR3 region has 12 residues. Full variable domain (missing parts from reference TRBV7-6 and TRBJ2-7): GAGVSQSPRYKVTKRGQDVALRCDPISGHVSLYWYRQALGQGPEFLTYFNYEAQQDKSGLPNDRFSAERPEGSISTLTIQRTEQRDSAMYRCARRTGAYEQYFGPGTRLTVT.

The gene calls are TRBV7-2 and TRBJ1-1; D gene unclear. This CDR3 spans 14 amino acids. Germline V gene lookup returns CDR1 SGHTA and CDR2 FQGNSA. The V gene lost 1 base and the J gene lost 8 bases, with 14 bases spanning the gap. The CDR3 reads CASSLEVARPEAFF. The CDR3 nucleotides read TGTGCCAGCAGCTTAGAGGTCGCGCGTCCGGAAGCTTTCTTT.

This clonotype turned up a few times. V usage is TRBV13 and J usage is TRBJ2-5; TRBD1 or TRBD2 may be the D gene (6 bases each). Looked up from germline, CDR1 is PRHDT and CDR2 is FYEKMQ (reference sequence). The V end was cut by 5 bases, the J end by 3 bases, with 13 bases between. This CDR3 is 14 amino acids long. CDR3 protein: CASSRRGEKETQYF. The CDR3 DNA follows: TGTGCCAGCAGCCGGAGGGGGGAGAAAGAGACCCAGTACTTC.

A few counts support this clonotype. Likely a read error: the CDR3 ends without its conserved phenylalanine or tryptophan. The DNA is omitted, as the CDR3 cannot be located on it reliably, and the CDR3 follows TCRdb's listing. The V call is TRBV20-1, the J call TRBJ1-4; TRBD1, the table's D call, lacks a check against the DNA. A total of 13 residues make up the CDR3, ends included. Germline-derived CDR1 and CDR2 are DFQATT and SNEGSKA (reference sequence). The CDR3 here is CSAREPNRGQGIL.

This chain uses TRBV7-3 with TRBJ1-1; D gene uncertain. The CDR3 totals 13 residues. CDR1 is SGHTA, CDR2 FQGTGA, per germline. V gave up 2 bases and J gave up 1 base, with 5 bases separating them. The CDR3 sequence: CASSLWTNTEAFF. For the CDR3, the DNA is TGTGCCAGCAGCTTATGGACGAACACTGAAGCTTTCTTT.

J is TRBJ2-7 and V is TRBV20-1, with 7 nucleotides matching TRBD2. J was trimmed by 6 bases and V by 6 bases; bases with no gene match: 11. From germline, CDR1 is DFQATT and CDR2 SNEGSKA (reference sequence). The CDR3 loop spans 13 amino acids. CDR3 region: CSAVRGRSGEQYF. The CDR3, as DNA: TGCAGTGCGGTCCGCGGGAGATCAGGCGAGCAGTACTTC.

The CDR3 DNA is TGTGCCACCAGCAGAGATGCCCGGACTAGCGGGAGTGAGACCCAGTACTTC. Encoded protein: CATSRDARTSGSETQYF. The rearrangement links TRBV15 to TRBJ2-5, with 13 bases that match TRBD2. CDR1 is LNHNV, CDR2 YYDKDF, per germline (reference sequence). CDR3 length equals 17 residues. Unmatched junction bases numbered 6, after V lost 0 bases and J lost 5 bases. Looking up the rest from reference TRBV15 and TRBJ2-5 gives the full variable domain: DAMVIQNPRYQVTQFGKPVTLSCSQTLNHNVMYWYQQKSSQAPKLLFHYYDKDFNNEADTPDNFQSRRPNTSFCFLDIRSPGLGDTAMYLCATSRDARTSGSETQYFGPGTRLLVL.

This clonotype was picked up many times. CDR3 bases: TGTGCCATCAGTGGGGACGTCTATGGCTACACCTTC. Translation: CAISGDVYGYTF. This rearrangement joins TRBV10-3 to TRBJ1-2; D may be TRBD1 (5 bases). V gave up 4 bases and J gave up 4 bases, with 7 bases separating them. This CDR3 comprises 12 residues. Per germline, CDR1 ENHRY and CDR2 SYGVKD.

This clonotype appeared many times. The gene calls are TRBV15 and TRBJ1-1; the D gene is possibly TRBD1 (5 bases). This CDR3 region has 14 residues. Germline loops: CDR1 LNHNV, CDR2 YYDKDF (reference sequence). V was cut by 6 bases and J by 1 base, with 12 bases left in between. This chain's CDR3 is CATSTGGANTEAFF. As DNA, the CDR3 is TGTGCCACCAGTACAGGAGGTGCGAACACTGAAGCTTTCTTT.

The genes are TRBV2 and TRBJ1-2; D is unresolved. Trimming left V 8 bases short and J 8 bases short, with 9 bases between. CDR3 size: 10 residues. CDR1 and CDR2 from the germline V gene are SNHLY and FYNNEI. The CDR3 nucleotides read TGTGCCAGCTTGGGCGAGGGCTACACCTTC. It codes for CASLGEGYTF.

The V gene is TRBV20-1, the J gene TRBJ2-7; 7 bases are a match to TRBD2. The length of the CDR3 is 17 residues. CDR1 is DFQATT and CDR2 is SNEGSKA in the germline V gene (reference sequence). V gave up 0 bases and J gave up 4 bases; unmatched junction bases: 15. In DNA, the CDR3 is TGCAGTGCTAGAGATTTTGACGCTAGCGGTAACCCTTACGAGCAGTACTTC. Protein sequence: CSARDFDASGNPYEQYF.

V gene TRBV20-1 combines with J gene TRBJ2-7, with TRBD1 matching over 8 bases. The V gene end was trimmed by 4 bases and the J gene end by 0 bases; junction bases not matched to a gene: 5. Germline loops: CDR1 DFQATT, CDR2 SNEGSKA (reference sequence). CDR3 length: 14 amino acids. The CDR3 nucleotides are TGCAGTGCTACCAACAGGGGGTCCTCCTACGAGCAGTACTTC. Translated, it gives CSATNRGSSYEQYF.

The rearrangement joins TRBV7-9 to TRBJ1-2; no reliable D call. The length of the CDR3 is 13 residues. Trimming took off 5 bases at V and 6 bases at J, with 13 bases between the two ends. Looked up from germline, CDR1 is SEHNR and CDR2 is FQNEAQ (reference sequence). The CDR3 is CASSVPQRDGYTF. In DNA, the CDR3 is TGTGCCAGCAGCGTGCCTCAACGTGATGGCTACACCTTC.

This clonotype has a handful of counts. The CDR3, as DNA: TGTGCCAGCAGCTTACAAGGGCCCAGGAACACTGAAGCTTTCTTT. It specifies CASSLQGPRNTEAFF. The J gene is TRBJ1-1, the V gene TRBV7-6, with D unresolved. CDR1 is SGHVS, CDR2 FNYEAQ, per germline. The CDR3 has 15 residues. The V gene lost 2 bases and the J gene lost 1 base, with 11 bases spanning the gap.

The chain combines TRBV20-1 with TRBJ1-5; 8 bases are shared with TRBD1. The germline CDR1 and CDR2 sequences are DFQATT and SNEGSKA (reference sequence). J was trimmed by 2 bases and V by 3 bases; bases with no gene match: 6. CDR3 length: 15 amino acids. In DNA, the CDR3 is TGCAGTGCTAGCTCAGGGGGCTGGGGCAATCAGCCCCAGCATTTT. Translated, it gives CSASSGGWGNQPQHF.

Notes on this clonotype: The junction does not match germline at one end; this may be a read error. V and J are TRBV7-3 and TRBJ2-6; 7 bases agree with TRBD1. The CDR3 extends over 18 amino acids. Germline values: CDR1 SGHTA, CDR2 FQGTGA. CDR3 residues: CASSQTRRGWSGANVLTF. The CDR3 region has the DNA TGCGCCAGCAGCCAAACTCGCAGGGGGTGGTCTGGGGCCAACGTCCTGACTTTC. Full variable domain (remainder filled in from reference TRBV7-3 and TRBJ2-6): GAGVSQTPSNKVTEKGKYVELRCDPISGHTALYWYRQSLGQGPEFLIYFQGTGAADDSGLPNDRFFAVRPEGSVSTLKIQRTERGDSAVYLCASSQTRRGWSGANVLTFGAGSRLTVL.

V gene TRBV24-1 combines with J gene TRBJ2-5; D call uncertain. The CDR3 loop spans 14 amino acids. Trimming shortened V by 7 bases and J by 5 bases, and 16 bases separated the two germline ends. Germline V gives CDR1 KGHDR, CDR2 SFDVKD. CDR3 region: CATSEVGNGETQYF. For the CDR3, the DNA is TGTGCCACCAGCGAGGTGGGGAACGGGGAGACCCAGTACTTC.